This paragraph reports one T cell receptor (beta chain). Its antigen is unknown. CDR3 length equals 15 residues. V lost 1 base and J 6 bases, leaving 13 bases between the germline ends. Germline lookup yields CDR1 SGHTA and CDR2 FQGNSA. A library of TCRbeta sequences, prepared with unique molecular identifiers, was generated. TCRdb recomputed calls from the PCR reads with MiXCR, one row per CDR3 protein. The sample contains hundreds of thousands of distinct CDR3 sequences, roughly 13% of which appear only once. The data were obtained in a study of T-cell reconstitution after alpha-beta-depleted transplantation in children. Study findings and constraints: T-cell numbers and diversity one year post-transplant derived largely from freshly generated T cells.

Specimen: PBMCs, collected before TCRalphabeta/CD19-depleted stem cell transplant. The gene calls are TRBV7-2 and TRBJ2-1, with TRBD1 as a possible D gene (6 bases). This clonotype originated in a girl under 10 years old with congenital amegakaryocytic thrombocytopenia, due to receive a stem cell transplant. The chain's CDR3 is CASSLVGTTFNEQFF. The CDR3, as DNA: TGTGCCAGCAGCTTAGTCGGGACAACCTTCAATGAGCAGTTCTTC.